These 26 T cell receptor beta chains came from one sample sequenced in a study of cytomegalovirus exposure and HLA in healthy donors. The primer mix had 60 Vbeta and 13 Jbeta primers. Method: immunoSEQ multiplex PCR; TCRdb's copy keeps in-frame clones and lacks some. The table shows more than 90,000 clones, with 76% occurring only once. The source material was PBMCs. The source of these receptors is a man aged 40-49 years in good health and CMV-seronegative.

The rearrangement joins TRBV7-9 to TRBJ1-1; TRBD1 might be the D (5 bases). Germline CDR1 and CDR2: SEHNR and FQNEAQ (reference sequence). The CDR3 sequence is 12 residues long. The CDR3 loop is CANGGVGTEAFF. CDR3 nucleotide sequence: TGTGCGAACGGGGGGGTGGGGACTGAAGCTTTCTTT. The full variable domain, with the rest looked up from reference TRBV7-9 and TRBJ1-1, is DTGVSQNPRHKITKRGQNVTFRCDPISEHNRLYWYRQTLGQGPEFLTYFQNEAQLEKSRLLSDRFSAERPKGSFSTLEIQRTEQGDSAMYLCANGGVGTEAFFGQGTRLTVV.

A few counts support this clone. The V call is TRBV6-1, the J call TRBJ2-7, with TRBD1 matching 11 bases. J lost 4 bases, V lost 3 bases, and 14 bases had no gene match. This CDR3 is 18 amino acids long. Germline CDR1 is MNHNS and CDR2 is SASEGT. DNA for the CDR3: TGTGCCAGCAGTGAGCCGGGACAGGGGGTAACGGTCCCATACGAGCAGTACTTC. This gives the protein CASSEPGQGVTVPYEQYF.

As regards this clone: An end of the junction differs from the germline gene, which may be a read error. The chain combines TRBV7-9 with TRBJ2-2; no reliable D call. The germline CDR1 and CDR2 sequences are SEHNR and FQNEAQ (reference sequence). The CDR3 is made up of 18 amino acids. CDR3 region: CASSLSLSRFKNAGELFF. CDR3 sequence (DNA): TGTGCCAGCAGCTTAAGCCTTTCCCGGTTTAAGAACGCCGGGGAGCTGTTTTTT.

The V gene is TRBV4-1, the J gene TRBJ1-6; 8 bases map to TRBD1. This CDR3 has 17 amino acids. Losses at the gene ends were 1 base for V and 0 bases for J; bases not matched to a gene: 2. Germline V gene data show CDR1 as MGHRA and CDR2 as YSYEKL. CDR3 sequence reads: CASSQVDRGSYNSPLHF. The CDR3 DNA is TGCGCCAGCAGCCAAGTTGACAGGGGCTCCTATAATTCACCCCTCCACTTT.

The chain recombines TRBV4-3 with TRBJ2-3, with a tentative D call TRBD1 (6 bases). The germline gives CDR1 LGHNA, CDR2 YSLEER. The CDR3 loop spans 16 amino acids. Trimming took 2 bases from V and 5 from J, leaving 17 bases between them. The CDR3 region is CASSQLRAGAVDTQYF. For the CDR3, the DNA is TGCGCCAGCAGCCAACTCCGGGCAGGGGCTGTAGATACGCAGTATTTT.

The V gene is TRBV7-2, the J gene TRBJ1-3; D call uncertain. This CDR3 comprises 14 residues. V lost 5 bases, J lost 4 bases, and 12 bases lay in between. Germline CDR1 reads SGHTA; CDR2 reads FQGNSA. Here the CDR3 DNA reads TGTGCCAGCAGCCGGGTTGGAGTCGGAAACACCATATATTTT. Protein sequence: CASSRVGVGNTIYF. The variable domain in full, completed from reference TRBV7-2 and TRBJ1-3, reads GAGVSQSPSNKVTEKGKDVELRCDPISGHTALYWYRQSLGQGLEFLIYFQGNSAPDKSGLPSDRFSAERTGGSVSTLTIQRTQQEDSAVYLCASSRVGVGNTIYFGEGSWLTVV.

J is TRBJ1-2 and V is TRBV19; the D gene is possibly TRBD1 (5 bases). CDR1 is LNHDA, CDR2 SQIVND, per germline (reference sequence). The V gene lost 4 bases and the J gene lost 8 bases, with 17 bases spanning the gap. The CDR3 spans 14 residues. Written as DNA, the CDR3 is TGTGCCAGTAGTACGACGGGACTTTACGGCGGCTACACCTTC. Protein sequence: CASSTTGLYGGYTF.

The J gene is TRBJ2-4, the V gene TRBV5-4, with 9 bases lining up with TRBD2. CDR3 length: 17 amino acids. Germline V gene lookup returns CDR1 SGHNT and CDR2 YYREEE (reference sequence). The V gene end was trimmed by 2 bases and the J gene end by 0 bases; junction bases not matched to a gene: 6. The CDR3 loop reads CASSLLSGGLAKNIQYF. DNA of the CDR3: TGTGCCAGCAGCTTACTTAGCGGGGGCCTAGCCAAAAACATTCAGTACTTC.

The genes are TRBV5-1 and TRBJ2-1; 7 bases are a match to TRBD2. Trimming at V came to 3 bases and at J to 0 bases, leaving 6 bases not matched to a gene. Germline CDR1 SGHRS, CDR2 YFSETQ. This CDR3 is 16 amino acids long. This CDR3 is CASSSNGRSSYNEQFF. Written as DNA, the CDR3 is TGCGCCAGCAGCTCCAACGGGAGGAGCTCCTACAATGAGCAGTTCTTC.

As DNA, the CDR3 is TGTGCCAGCAGCCAAGCCCGGGATAGTTTGAACACTGAAGCTTTCTTT. Its protein product is CASSQARDSLNTEAFF. This chain joins TRBV4-2 and TRBJ1-1, with D hard to call. Germline CDR1 is LGHNA and CDR2 is YNFKEQ. V lost 1 base and J 0 bases, leaving 12 bases between the germline ends. The CDR3 loop spans 16 amino acids.

J is TRBJ2-7 and V is TRBV6-1, with TRBD1 identical over 12 bases. The germline CDR1 and CDR2 sequences are MNHNS and SASEGT. This CDR3 has 15 amino acids. V lost 4 bases and J lost 5; bases outside the gene matches: 6. Here the CDR3 reads CASSATGTGGNEQYF. CDR3 in DNA: TGTGCCAGCAGTGCCACCGGGACAGGGGGCAACGAGCAGTACTTC.

The chain couples TRBV28 to TRBJ2-7; TRBD2 agrees at 11 bases. V shed 1 base, J shed 5 bases, and the junction held 7 bases outside the gene matches. Per germline, CDR1 MDHEN and CDR2 SYDVKM. This CDR3 contains 16 residues. DNA of the CDR3: TGTGCCAGCAGTTTATCAACTAGCGGGAGTCCCCACGAGCAGTACTTC. Encoded protein: CASSLSTSGSPHEQYF. Filled out from reference TRBV28 and TRBJ2-7, the complete variable domain reads DVKVTQSSRYLVKRTGEKVFLECVQDMDHENMFWYRQDPGLGLRLIYFSYDVKMKEKGDIPEGYSVSREKKERFSLILESASTNQTSMYLCASSLSTSGSPHEQYFGPGTRLTVT.

The chain is built from TRBV5-1 and TRBJ1-4, with D possibly TRBD1 on 6 matching bases. The V and J ends lost 3 bases and 7 bases respectively, with 10 bases between them. Germline V gene lookup returns CDR1 SGHRS and CDR2 YFSETQ. The CDR3 has 13 residues. CDR3 nucleotides: TGCGCCAGCAGCTACAGGGCCGGTGAAAAACTGTTTTTT. Translating gives CASSYRAGEKLFF.

The table lists this clone with a count of one. Germline and junction disagree at one end, which may indicate a read error. The rearrangement uses TRBV2 and TRBJ2-5, with TRBD2 matching over 13 bases. Germline-derived CDR1 and CDR2 are SNHLY and FYNNEI. The CDR3 is made up of 16 amino acids. In DNA form, the CDR3 reads TGTGCCAGCAGAAGACGACTAGCGGGGGGTCAAGAGGCCCAGTACTTC. Translating gives CASRRRLAGGQEAQYF.

The J gene is TRBJ1-2, the V gene TRBV6-1, with 9 bases that match TRBD1. The CDR3 is made up of 15 amino acids. From germline, CDR1 is MNHNS and CDR2 SASEGT. V lost 2 bases to trimming and J lost 7 bases; unmatched junction nucleotides: 8. The CDR3, as DNA: TGTGCCAGCAGTGAAAGACCGGGACAGGGTCCTGGCTACACCTTC. Translation gives CASSERPGQGPGYTF.

V gene TRBV15 combines with J gene TRBJ1-2; 7 bases line up with TRBD1. In germline, CDR1 is LNHNV, CDR2 YYDKDF (reference sequence). The CDR3 consists of 13 residues. Trimming removed 5 bases from V and 4 bases from J; junction bases left unmatched: 4. The DNA of the CDR3 is TGTGCCACCAGCTCCCGGACAGGCTATGGCTACACCTTC. The encoded protein is CATSSRTGYGYTF.

The rearrangement uses TRBV7-9 and TRBJ2-4; 8 bases agree with TRBD1. The V gene's germline CDR1 is SEHNR and CDR2 FQNEAQ (reference sequence). With 5 bases clipped from V and 1 base from J, the junction kept 10 bases outside the gene matches. CDR3 length: 17 residues. Written as DNA, the CDR3 is TGTGCCAGCAGCGTAGACAGACAGGGGTGGGCCAAAAACATTCAGTACTTC. The encoded protein is CASSVDRQGWAKNIQYF.

Concerning this clone itself: Compared with germline, one end of the junction differs, possibly owing to a read error. This chain uses TRBV7-9 with TRBJ1-1; tentatively, D is TRBD1 (6 bases). Germline lookup yields CDR1 SEHNR and CDR2 FQNEAQ (reference sequence). There are 18 residues in the CDR3. In nucleotides, the CDR3 is TGTTCCAGCACCGCAGACCTATTACCGGGACAAAGGAACACTGAAGCTTTCTTT. It codes for CSSTADLLPGQRNTEAFF.

This chain connects TRBV5-6 to TRBJ2-5; D unresolved. Germline V CDR1 and CDR2: SGHDT, YYEEEE. V was shortened by 2 bases and J by 7 bases, with 9 bases between the two germline ends. The CDR3 totals 12 residues. CDR3 residues: CASSLGDRTQYF. For the CDR3, the DNA is TGTGCCAGCAGCTTAGGAGACCGGACCCAGTACTTC.

This clone was counted once. The chain links TRBV4-2 to TRBJ2-6; the match to TRBD1 covers 7 bases. This CDR3 has 18 residues. J lost 0 bases, V lost 4 bases, and 9 bases had no gene match. Germline V gives CDR1 LGHNA, CDR2 YNFKEQ. The CDR3 nucleotides are TGTGCCAGCAGCCCCCGGGACAGTTATTCCTCTGGGGCCAACGTCCTGACTTTC. It specifies CASSPRDSYSSGANVLTF.

This clone was detected a few times. The chain employs TRBV9 and TRBJ2-5; 12 bases line up with TRBD2. Germline trimming cut 0 bases from V and 6 bases from J; bases unmatched to any gene: 3. The CDR3 sequence is 15 residues long. Germline V gene lookup returns CDR1 SGDLS and CDR2 YYNGEE. The CDR3 nucleotides are TGTGCCAGCAGCGTAGGGACTAGCGGGACGCAGACCCAGTACTTC. This translates into CASSVGTSGTQTQYF.

This chain uses TRBV7-3 with TRBJ2-1, with a possible D match to TRBD2 (6 bases). Per the germline V gene, CDR1 is SGHTA and CDR2 is FQGTGA. V shed 3 bases and J shed 0 bases, with 9 bases lying between them. The CDR3 is 15 amino acids. DNA of the CDR3: TGTGCCAGCAGCTTTAGCGGTAGCTCCTACAATGAGCAGTTCTTC. Protein: CASSFSGSSYNEQFF.

V is TRBV13 and J is TRBJ2-6; TRBD2 matches 9 bases. Per germline, CDR1 PRHDT and CDR2 FYEKMQ (reference sequence). Trimming removed 5 bases from V and 2 bases from J; junction bases left unmatched: 4. The CDR3 contains 16 residues. The CDR3 region is CASSAGGRAGANVLTF. CDR3 nucleotides: TGTGCCAGCAGCGCGGGAGGGCGTGCTGGGGCCAACGTCCTGACTTTC.

The V and J genes are TRBV9 and TRBJ2-7; D gene uncertain. This CDR3 has 16 amino acids. V gave up 0 bases and J gave up 3 bases, with 16 bases separating them. In germline, CDR1 is SGDLS, CDR2 YYNGEE. The CDR3 loop is CASSVVRPRRYYEQYF. The DNA for the CDR3 is TGTGCCAGCAGCGTAGTCAGGCCCCGCCGTTACTACGAGCAGTACTTC.

The chain uses TRBV7-9 and TRBJ2-1; 7 nucleotides line up with TRBD2. Germline V gene sequence: CDR1 SEHNR, CDR2 FQNEAQ (reference sequence). The V gene end was trimmed by 3 bases and the J gene end by 9 bases; junction bases not matched to a gene: 5. The CDR3 extends over 13 amino acids. The CDR3 loop reads CASSFRSGGEQFF. CDR3 coding DNA: TGTGCCAGCAGCTTTAGGTCGGGGGGTGAGCAGTTCTTC.

The chain couples TRBV6-5 to TRBJ2-7; 7 bases fit TRBD1. The ends lost 7 bases at V and 6 bases at J; junction bases unmatched: 6. This CDR3 spans 12 amino acids. The germline gives CDR1 MNHEY, CDR2 SVGAGI. CDR3 coding DNA: TGTGCCAGCAATAAAAGGGGGCGCGAGCAGTACTTC. It codes for CASNKRGREQYF.